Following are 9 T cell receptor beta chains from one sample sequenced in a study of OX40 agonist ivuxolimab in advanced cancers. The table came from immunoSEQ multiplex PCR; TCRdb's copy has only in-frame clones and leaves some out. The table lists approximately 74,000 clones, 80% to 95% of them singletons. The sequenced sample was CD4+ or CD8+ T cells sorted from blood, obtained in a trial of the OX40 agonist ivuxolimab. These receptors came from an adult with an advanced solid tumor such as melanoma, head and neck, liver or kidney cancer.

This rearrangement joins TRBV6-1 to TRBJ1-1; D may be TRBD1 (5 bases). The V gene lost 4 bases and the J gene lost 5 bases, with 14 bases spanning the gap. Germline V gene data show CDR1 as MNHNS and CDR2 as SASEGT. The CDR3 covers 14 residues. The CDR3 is CASSGDRLGTEAFF. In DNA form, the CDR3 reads TGTGCCAGCAGTGGAGACAGACTCGGAACTGAAGCTTTCTTT.

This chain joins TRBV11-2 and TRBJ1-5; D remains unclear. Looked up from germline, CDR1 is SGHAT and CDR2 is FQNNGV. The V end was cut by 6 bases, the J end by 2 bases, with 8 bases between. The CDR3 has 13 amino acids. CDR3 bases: TGTGCCAGCAGTTGGCGGGGCAATCAGCCCCAGCATTTT. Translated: CASSWRGNQPQHF. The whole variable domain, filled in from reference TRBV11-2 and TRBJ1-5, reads EAGVAQSPRYKIIEKRQSVAFWCNPISGHATLYWYQQILGQGPKLLIQFQNNGVVDDSQLPKDRFSAERLKGVDSTLKIQPAKLEDSAVYLCASSWRGNQPQHFGDGTRLSIL.

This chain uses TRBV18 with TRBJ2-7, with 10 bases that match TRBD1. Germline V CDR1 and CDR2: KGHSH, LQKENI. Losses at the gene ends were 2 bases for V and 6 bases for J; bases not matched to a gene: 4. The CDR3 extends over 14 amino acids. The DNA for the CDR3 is TGTGCCAGCTCACCAGGGACAGGGGCAGGCGAGCAGTACTTC. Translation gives CASSPGTGAGEQYF.

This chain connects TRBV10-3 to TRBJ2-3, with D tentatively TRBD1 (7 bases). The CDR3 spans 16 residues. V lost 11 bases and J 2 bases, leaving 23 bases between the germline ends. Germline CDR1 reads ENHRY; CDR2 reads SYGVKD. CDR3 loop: CASRGWGASDTDTQYF. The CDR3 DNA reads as TGTGCCTCCAGGGGGTGGGGGGCGTCAGACACAGATACGCAGTATTTT.

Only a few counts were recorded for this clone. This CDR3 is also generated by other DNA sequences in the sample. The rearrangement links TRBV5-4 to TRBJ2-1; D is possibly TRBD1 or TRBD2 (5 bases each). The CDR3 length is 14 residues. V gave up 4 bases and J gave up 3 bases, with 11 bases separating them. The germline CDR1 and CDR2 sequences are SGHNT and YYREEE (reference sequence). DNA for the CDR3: TGTGCCAGCAGCAGAGGGGCGGACTACAATGAGCAGTTCTTC. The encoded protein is CASSRGADYNEQFF. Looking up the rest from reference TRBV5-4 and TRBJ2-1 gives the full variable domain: ETGVTQSPTHLIKTRGQQVTLRCSSQSGHNTVSWYQQALGQGPQFIFQYYREEENGRGNFPPRFSGLQFPNYSSELNVNALELDDSALYLCASSRGADYNEQFFGPGTRLTVL.

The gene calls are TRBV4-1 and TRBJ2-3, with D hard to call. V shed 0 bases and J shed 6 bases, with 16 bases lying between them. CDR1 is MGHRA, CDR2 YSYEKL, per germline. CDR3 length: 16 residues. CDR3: CASSQDPNQPLDTQYF. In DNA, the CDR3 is TGCGCCAGCAGCCAAGACCCAAATCAGCCTCTCGATACGCAGTATTTT.

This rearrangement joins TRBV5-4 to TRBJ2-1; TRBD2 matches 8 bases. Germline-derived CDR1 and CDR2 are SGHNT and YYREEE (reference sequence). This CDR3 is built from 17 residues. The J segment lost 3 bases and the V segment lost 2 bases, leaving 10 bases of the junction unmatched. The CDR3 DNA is TGTGCCAGCAGCTTTGGGTCGATAGCGGGGTTCTACAATGAGCAGTTCTTC. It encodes CASSFGSIAGFYNEQFF.

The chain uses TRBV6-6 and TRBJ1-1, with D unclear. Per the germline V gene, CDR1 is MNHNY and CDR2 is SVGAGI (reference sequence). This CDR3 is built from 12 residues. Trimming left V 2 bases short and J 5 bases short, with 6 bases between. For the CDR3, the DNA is TGTGCCAGCAGTTACCGCCAGACTGAAGCTTTCTTT. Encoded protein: CASSYRQTEAFF.

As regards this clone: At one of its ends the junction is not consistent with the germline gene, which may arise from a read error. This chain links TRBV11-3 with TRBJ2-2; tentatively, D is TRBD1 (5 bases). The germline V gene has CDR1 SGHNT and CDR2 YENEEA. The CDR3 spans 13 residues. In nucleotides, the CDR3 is TGTACCAGCAGCTTCAGGGATCCCGGGGAGCTGTTTTTT. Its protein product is CTSSFRDPGELFF.